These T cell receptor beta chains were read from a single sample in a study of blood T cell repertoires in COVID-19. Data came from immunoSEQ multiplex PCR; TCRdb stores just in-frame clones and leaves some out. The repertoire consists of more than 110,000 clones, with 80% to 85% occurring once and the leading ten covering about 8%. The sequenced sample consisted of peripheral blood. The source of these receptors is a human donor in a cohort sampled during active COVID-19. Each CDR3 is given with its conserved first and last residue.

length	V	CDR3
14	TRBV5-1	CASSLSTRGQGYTF
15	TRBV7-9	CASSLPTGGRTEAFF
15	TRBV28	CASSLSPGQGYEQYF
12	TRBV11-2	CASSLAEYEQYF
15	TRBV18	CASSPGTGNPDTQYF
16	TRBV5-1	CASSTTGTGVGNEQFF
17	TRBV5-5	CASSSLEGRKLSAEAFF
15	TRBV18	CASSPPGTGDNEQFF
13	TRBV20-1	CSASILTYNEQFF
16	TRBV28	CASSPQRGQGWYEQYF
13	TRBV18	CASSPGGADTQYF
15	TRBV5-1	CASSTGQGFGNTIYF
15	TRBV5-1	CASSLGTGARYEQYF
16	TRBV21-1	CASSKAPSSSGETQYF
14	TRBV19	CASTEGSHSSEQYF
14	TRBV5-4	CASSLARRANEQFF
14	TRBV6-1	CASSDRPALGPQHF
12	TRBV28	CASRTGGYGYTF
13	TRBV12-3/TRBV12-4	CASSSRGYTEAFF
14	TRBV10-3	CAITGTANTYGYTF
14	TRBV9	CASSFRGQGYEQYF
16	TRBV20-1	CSASLDAGQGSGGYTF
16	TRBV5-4	CASSLGSRGSYNEQFF
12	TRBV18	CASSRSGEPQHF
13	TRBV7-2	CASSLGSLEPQHF
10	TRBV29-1	CSHAGETQYF
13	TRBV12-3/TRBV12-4	CASRAGPNEKLFF
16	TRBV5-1	CASSLDAGGSGNTIYF
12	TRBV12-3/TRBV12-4	CASSLRVEKLFF
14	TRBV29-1	CSVAWTVYQETQYF
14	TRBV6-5	CASTVGGVNYGYTF
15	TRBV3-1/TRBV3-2	CASSLSGGPRDTQYF
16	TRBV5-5	CASSDWRRTNTGELFF
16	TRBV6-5	CASSYSWEGGNYGYTF
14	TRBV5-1	CASSGGVTNEKLFF
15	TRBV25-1	CASSESRGSTDTQYF
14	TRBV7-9	CASRDRQGLEKLFF
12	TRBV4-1	CASSPTGTGVSF
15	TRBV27	CASSLYRGRGETQYF
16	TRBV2	CASSGDSGGHGGELFF
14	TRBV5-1	CASSHGQGSYEQYF
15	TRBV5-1	CASHRTGANTGELFF
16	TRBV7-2	CASTEAGERPTDTQYF
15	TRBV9	CASSSHRGNTGELFF
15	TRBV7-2	CASSLNSRAGNTIYF
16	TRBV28	CASSPRGQATNEKLFF
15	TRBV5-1	CASSSEGLSNQPQHF
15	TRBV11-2	CASSMVTSYNSPLHF
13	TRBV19	CASSRRKQETQYF
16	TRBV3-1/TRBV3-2	CASSQGQTSGEETQYF
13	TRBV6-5	CASRGQQNTEAFF
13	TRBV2	CASRAEGDSPLHF
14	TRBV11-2	CASSLGGPQETQYF
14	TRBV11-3	CASSLREGPNEQFF
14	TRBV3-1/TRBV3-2	CASSPRGGSTEAFF
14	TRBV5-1	CASSRGQGGSEAFF
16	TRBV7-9	CASSSGRGGSNQPQHF
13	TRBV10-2	CASSGSGGYEQYF
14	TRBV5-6	CASSLGTSGGELFF